One sample yielded the 3 T cell receptor beta chains listed below, sequenced in a study of cytomegalovirus exposure and HLA in healthy donors. The repertoire was sequenced with immunoSEQ multiplex PCR; TCRdb's copy has only in-frame clones and lacks some. The table includes around 250,000 clones, around 90% detected once. The sample comprised PBMCs. The receptors stem from a woman younger than 35 in good health and CMV-seronegative.

This clone was seen a single time. The rearrangement links TRBV11-2 to TRBJ1-2, with 12 bases identical to TRBD1. Trimming took 4 bases from V and 1 from J; bases not matched to a gene: 10. Looked up from germline, CDR1 is SGHAT and CDR2 is FQNNGV. This CDR3 comprises 18 residues. The CDR3 sequence: CASSSLRDRGRDNYGYTF. As DNA, the CDR3 is TGTGCCAGCAGCTCCCTCCGGGACAGGGGGCGGGATAACTATGGCTACACCTTC.

DNA of the CDR3: TGCGCCAGCAGGGAGGGTTTGGAGAAAAACACTGAAGCTTTCTTT. Its protein is CASREGLEKNTEAFF. The chain recombines TRBV10-2 with TRBJ1-1; D gene uncertain. There are 15 residues in the CDR3. V lost 6 bases and J lost 2, with 16 bases in between. Germline-derived CDR1 and CDR2 are WSHSY and SAAADI.

This clone was picked up one time. V is TRBV9 and J is TRBJ2-7; TRBD2 matches 9 bases. The CDR3 length is 17 residues. Germline V gene sequence: CDR1 SGDLS, CDR2 YYNGEE. Trimming removed 0 bases from V and 0 bases from J; junction bases left unmatched: 7. The CDR3 protein is CASSVGVAGASSYEQYF. DNA for the CDR3: TGTGCCAGCAGCGTAGGGGTAGCGGGGGCCAGCTCCTACGAGCAGTACTTC.